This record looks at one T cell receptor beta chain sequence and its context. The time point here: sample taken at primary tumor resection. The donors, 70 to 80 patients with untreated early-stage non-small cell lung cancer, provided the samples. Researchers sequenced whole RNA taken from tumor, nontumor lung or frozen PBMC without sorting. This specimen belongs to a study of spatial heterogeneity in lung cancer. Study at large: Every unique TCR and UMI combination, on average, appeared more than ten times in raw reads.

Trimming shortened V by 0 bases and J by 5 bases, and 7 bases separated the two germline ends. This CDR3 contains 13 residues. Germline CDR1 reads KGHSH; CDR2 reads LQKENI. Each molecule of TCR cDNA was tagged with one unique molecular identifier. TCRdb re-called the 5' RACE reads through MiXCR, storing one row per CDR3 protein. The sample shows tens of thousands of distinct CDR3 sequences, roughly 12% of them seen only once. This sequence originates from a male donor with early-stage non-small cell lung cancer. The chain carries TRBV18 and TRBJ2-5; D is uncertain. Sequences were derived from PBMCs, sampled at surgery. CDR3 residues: CASSPPHDETQYF. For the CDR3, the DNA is TGTGCCAGCTCACCACCCCATGACGAGACCCAGTACTTC.